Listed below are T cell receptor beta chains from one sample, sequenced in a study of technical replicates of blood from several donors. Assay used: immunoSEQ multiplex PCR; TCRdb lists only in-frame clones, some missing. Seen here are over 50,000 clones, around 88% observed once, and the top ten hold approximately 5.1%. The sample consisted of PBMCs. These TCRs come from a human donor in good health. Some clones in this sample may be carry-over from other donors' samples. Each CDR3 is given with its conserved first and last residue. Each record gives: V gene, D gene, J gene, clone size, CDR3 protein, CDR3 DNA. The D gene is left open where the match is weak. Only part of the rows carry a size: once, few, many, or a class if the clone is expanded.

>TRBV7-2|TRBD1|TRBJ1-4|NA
CASSPGTANEKLFF
TGTGCCAGCAGCCCCGGGACAGCTAATGAAAAACTGTTTTTT
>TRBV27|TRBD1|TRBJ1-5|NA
CASSLSPGTGGQPQHF
TGTGCCAGCAGTTTATCACCCGGGACAGGGGGTCAGCCCCAGCATTTT
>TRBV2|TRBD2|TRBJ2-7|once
CASSEGLGGSSYEQYF
TGTGCCAGCAGTGAGGGACTGGGGGGGAGCTCCTACGAGCAGTACTTC
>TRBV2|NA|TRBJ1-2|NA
CASILADPNYGYTF
TGTGCCAGCATCTTGGCTGATCCTAACTATGGCTACACCTTC
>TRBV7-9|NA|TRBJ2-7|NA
CASSPKGRNEQYF
TGTGCCAGCAGCCCCAAGGGGCGTAACGAGCAGTACTTC
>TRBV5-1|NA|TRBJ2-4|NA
CASSLTGSRDIQYF
TGCGCCAGCAGCTTGACAGGGAGTAGAGACATTCAGTACTTC
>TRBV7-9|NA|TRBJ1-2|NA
CASSPSGKTNYGYTF
TGTGCCAGCAGCCCCTCGGGGAAGACTAACTATGGCTACACCTTC
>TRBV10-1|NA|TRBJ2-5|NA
CASSASPRSYQETQYF
TGCGCCAGCAGTGCCTCGCCGAGGTCGTACCAAGAGACCCAGTACTTC
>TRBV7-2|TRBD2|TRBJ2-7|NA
CASSRAAGDSYEQYF
TGTGCCAGCAGCCGGGCTGCGGGAGATTCCTACGAGCAGTACTTC
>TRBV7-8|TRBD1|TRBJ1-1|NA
CASSPGQGIEAFF
TGTGCCAGCAGCCCCGGACAGGGCATTGAAGCTTTCTTT
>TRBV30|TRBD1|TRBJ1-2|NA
CAWNRGLGYGYTF
TGTGCCTGGAACAGGGGGCTGGGCTATGGCTACACCTTC
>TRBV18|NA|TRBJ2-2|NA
CASSPLRSTGELFF
TGTGCCAGCTCACCGTTGAGATCCACCGGGGAGCTGTTTTTT
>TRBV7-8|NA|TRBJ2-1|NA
CASSYDWRYEQFF
TGTGCCAGCAGTTACGACTGGCGGTATGAGCAGTTCTTC
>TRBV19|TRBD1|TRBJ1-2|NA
CASRAGGIDGYTF
TGTGCCAGTAGGGCAGGGGGAATCGATGGCTACACCTTC
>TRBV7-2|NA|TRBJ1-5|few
CASSPDRDQPQHF
TGTGCCAGCAGCCCAGACAGAGATCAGCCCCAGCATTTT
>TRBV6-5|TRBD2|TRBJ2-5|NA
CASRLLGGIQETQYF
TGTGCCAGCAGACTCCTCGGGGGGATCCAAGAGACCCAGTACTTC
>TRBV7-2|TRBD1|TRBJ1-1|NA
CASSRWQGAQGAFF
TGTGCCAGCAGCCGATGGCAGGGGGCTCAGGGAGCTTTCTTT
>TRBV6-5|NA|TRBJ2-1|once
CASSIGRSGNEQFF
TGTGCCAGCAGCATCGGGAGATCGGGTAATGAGCAGTTCTTC
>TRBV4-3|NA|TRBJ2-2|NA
CASSQDPGRVPTGELFF
TGCGCCAGCAGCCAAGATCCGGGTCGGGTTCCCACCGGGGAGCTGTTTTTT
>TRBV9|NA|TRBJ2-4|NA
CASSPEGGQRNIQYF
TGTGCCAGCAGCCCCGAGGGAGGCCAAAGGAACATTCAGTACTTC
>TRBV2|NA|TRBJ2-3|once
CASSERNTQYF
TGTGCCAGCAGTGAGCGGAATACGCAGTATTTT
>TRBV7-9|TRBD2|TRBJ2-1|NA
CASSMGLAGGQSYNEQFF
TGTGCCAGCAGCATGGGACTAGCGGGGGGGCAGTCCTACAATGAGCAGTTCTTC
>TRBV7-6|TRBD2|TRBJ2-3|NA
CASSLGNSGSPDTQYF
TGTGCCAGCAGCTTAGGGAATAGCGGGAGCCCAGATACGCAGTATTTT
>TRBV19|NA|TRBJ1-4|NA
CASSILGATNEKLFF
TGTGCCAGTAGTATCTTGGGAGCAACTAATGAAAAACTGTTTTTT